Listed below are T cell receptor beta chains from one sample, sequenced in a study of graft-versus-host responses after intestinal transplantation. Their antigens remain unidentified. TCRdb keeps only in-frame clones here, not all; method: immunoSEQ multiplex PCR. The sample contains about 59,000 clones, around 93% of which appear only once. The source material was unstimulated CD4+ T cells sorted from spleen or lymph node cells, sampled before transplant. The receptors originated from a human donor who was the organ donor for an intestinal transplant. The CDR3 runs from the conserved cysteine through the conserved F or W. A D gene is named only where the DNA matches it firmly. Not every row has a clone size; where given, it reads once, few, many or a size class.

D,V,J,size,CDR3,DNA
TRBD1,TRBV25-1,TRBJ2-2,.,CASSDSYRGLRTGELFF,TGTGCCAGCAGTGATTCGTACAGGGGGCTAAGGACCGGGGAGCTGTTTTTT
TRBD1,TRBV11-2,TRBJ2-7,.,CASSQRDRLTYEQYF,TGTGCCAGCAGCCAACGGGACAGGCTTACCTACGAGCAGTACTTC
.,TRBV7-2,TRBJ1-2,.,CASSLVPTEGGYTF,TGTGCCAGCAGCTTAGTCCCCACCGAGGGGGGCTACACCTTC
.,TRBV7-2,TRBJ2-7,.,CASSLAGHSKAYEQYF,TGTGCCAGCAGCTTAGCCGGTCACTCCAAGGCCTACGAGCAGTACTTC
.,TRBV2,TRBJ2-1,.,CASRTSSYNEQFF,TGTGCCAGCAGGACTAGCTCCTACAATGAGCAGTTCTTC
TRBD1,TRBV11-3,TRBJ2-3,.,CASSPGQSTDTQYF,TGTGCCAGCAGCCCGGGACAGAGCACAGATACGCAGTATTTT
.,TRBV10-3,TRBJ1-2,.,CATSLSGGADYGYTF,TGTGCCACCTCGTTATCGGGGGGCGCCGACTATGGCTACACCTTC
.,TRBV5-6,TRBJ2-5,.,CASSKQETQYF,TGTGCCAGCAGTAAACAAGAGACCCAGTACTTC
TRBD2,TRBV7-9,TRBJ2-7,few,CASSLGLAAYEQYF,TGTGCCAGCAGCTTGGGACTAGCGGCCTACGAGCAGTACTTC
.,TRBV5-4,TRBJ1-2,.,CASTSRIQAVYGYTF,TGTGCCAGTACCTCGAGAATACAGGCCGTCTATGGCTACACCTTC
TRBD1,TRBV19,TRBJ1-5,.,CASGTGGAGAQPQHF,TGTGCCAGTGGGACAGGGGGCGCGGGAGCTCAGCCCCAGCATTTT
.,TRBV7-3,TRBJ1-1,.,CASSLQGNTEAFF,TGTGCCAGCAGCTTACAGGGAAACACTGAAGCTTTCTTT
TRBD2,TRBV11-3,TRBJ2-2,.,CASSPGLAGGTGELFF,TGTGCCAGCAGCCCGGGACTAGCGGGGGGCACCGGGGAGCTGTTTTTT
TRBD1,TRBV7-9,TRBJ2-7,.,CASSLGTGVLYEQYF,TGTGCCAGCAGCTTAGGGACAGGGGTCCTCTACGAGCAGTACTTC
.,TRBV5-1,TRBJ2-1,.,CASSLGTYNEQFF,TGCGCCAGCAGCCTGGGGACCTACAATGAGCAGTTCTTC
TRBD1,TRBV5-5,TRBJ2-5,.,CASSLAGRGQLVETQYF,TGTGCCAGCAGCCTGGCCGGCAGGGGGCAGCTCGTAGAGACCCAGTACTTC
TRBD2,TRBV11-2,TRBJ2-3,.,CASSLRYTSGGTDTQYF,TGTGCCAGCAGCTTAAGGTACACTAGCGGGGGCACAGATACGCAGTATTTT
.,TRBV30,TRBJ1-6,.,CAWSVQRTDGSPLHF,TGTGCCTGGAGTGTACAACGGACAGACGGGTCACCCCTCCACTTT
.,TRBV27,TRBJ1-1,.,CASSFGGNTEAFF,TGTGCCAGCAGTTTTGGCGGGAACACTGAAGCTTTCTTT
.,TRBV27,TRBJ2-5,.,CASSLFAGSGEQYF,TGTGCCAGCAGTTTATTTGCAGGGTCCGGTGAGCAGTACTTC
TRBD1,TRBV18,TRBJ2-7,.,CASSLDRARGYEQYF,TGTGCCAGCTCACTCGACAGGGCTCGAGGCTACGAGCAGTACTTC
.,TRBV5-1,TRBJ2-1,once,CASSRTYNEQFF,TGCGCCAGCAGTCGAACCTACAATGAGCAGTTCTTC
.,TRBV15,TRBJ1-2,.,CATSRVWGKDGYTF,TGTGCCACCAGCAGAGTATGGGGGAAAGATGGCTACACCTTC
.,TRBV23-1,TRBJ2-7,.,CASPPGLEQYF,TGCGCCAGCCCCCCGGGGTTGGAGCAGTACTTC
TRBD1,TRBV4-2,TRBJ2-7,.,CASSQTGTVYSYEQYF,TGTGCCAGCAGCCAGACCGGGACAGTTTACTCCTACGAGCAGTACTTC
.,TRBV7-9,TRBJ1-5,.,CASSPHGGGNNQPQHF,TGTGCCAGCAGCCCCCACGGCGGCGGAAACAATCAGCCCCAGCATTTT
.,TRBV21-1,TRBJ1-4,.,CASSKTGIINPRNEKLFF,TGTGCCAGCAGCAAAACGGGAATTATTAATCCCCGTAATGAAAAACTGTTTTTT
.,TRBV29-1,TRBJ1-2,.,CSVKTARERGYTF,TGCAGCGTTAAGACAGCCCGGGAGCGTGGCTACACCTTC
.,TRBV6-6,TRBJ2-6,.,CASKQVSGANVLTF,TGTGCCAGTAAACAGGTCTCTGGGGCCAACGTCCTGACTTTC
.,TRBV7-2,TRBJ1-1,.,CASSLARHSEAFF,TGTGCCAGCAGCTTAGCGAGGCATAGCGAAGCTTTCTTT
.,TRBV6-5,TRBJ2-7,.,CASRQAPREQYF,TGTGCCAGCAGACAGGCCCCTCGCGAGCAGTACTTC
.,TRBV5-4,TRBJ1-4,.,CASSTIRSEKLFF,TGTGCCAGCAGCACAATAAGATCCGAAAAACTGTTTTTT
TRBD1,TRBV10-3,TRBJ1-2,.,CAISGQGGGYTF,TGTGCCATCAGTGGACAGGGCGGAGGCTACACCTTC
.,TRBV6-1,TRBJ1-1,.,CASSVVGAWVTFF,TGTGCCAGCAGTGTAGTAGGGGCGTGGGTGACTTTCTTT
.,TRBV27,TRBJ1-1,.,CASSLSGRRNQAFF,TGTGCCAGCAGTTTATCGGGTCGCAGGAATCAAGCTTTCTTT
.,TRBV6-5,TRBJ2-3,.,CASSYSKGPDTQYF,TGTGCCAGCAGTTACTCGAAGGGGCCAGATACGCAGTATTTT
TRBD1,TRBV11-2,TRBJ1-1,.,CASSPGQGMNTEAFF,TGTGCCAGCAGCCCAGGACAGGGGATGAACACTGAAGCTTTCTTT
.,TRBV6-1,TRBJ1-1,.,CASSVYPRIIVRTEAFF,TGTGCCAGCAGTGTCTATCCCCGAATAATAGTTCGGACTGAAGCTTTCTTT
.,TRBV21-1,TRBJ2-5,.,CASSGGGTHVETQYF,TGTGCCAGCAGCGGCGGGGGGACTCACGTGGAGACCCAGTACTTC
TRBD2,TRBV20-1,TRBJ2-7,.,CSALGGNEQYF,TGCAGTGCCCTGGGGGGGAACGAGCAGTACTTC
TRBD2,TRBV10-3,TRBJ2-2,.,CAITSGVGTGELFF,TGTGCCATCACAAGCGGGGTTGGAACCGGGGAGCTGTTTTTT
.,TRBV18,TRBJ1-2,.,CASSPGGSYGYTF,TGTGCCAGCTCACCGGGAGGGAGTTATGGCTACACCTTC
.,TRBV30,TRBJ1-2,.,CAWTPWVNYGYTF,TGTGCCTGGACTCCGTGGGTTAACTATGGCTACACCTTC
.,TRBV6-5,TRBJ1-6,.,CASSFAGQTDNSPLHF,TGTGCCAGCAGTTTCGCAGGACAGACAGATAATTCACCCCTCCACTTT
.,TRBV6-5,TRBJ1-5,.,CASSERGVYQPQHF,TGTGCCAGCAGTGAGCGAGGGGTATATCAGCCCCAGCATTTT
.,TRBV28,TRBJ1-2,.,CASSLLRRGRSYTF,TGTGCCAGCAGTTTACTGCGCAGGGGAAGGAGCTACACCTTC
TRBD1,TRBV29-1,TRBJ1-2,.,CSVVPDRAAGYTF,TGCAGCGTTGTCCCCGACAGGGCAGCTGGCTACACCTTC
.,TRBV18,TRBJ1-5,.,CASSPMGGVNQPQHF,TGTGCCAGCTCACCAATGGGAGGGGTCAATCAGCCCCAGCATTTT
.,TRBV6-6,TRBJ2-7,.,CASSYSGEQYF,TGTGCCAGCAGTTACTCTGGCGAGCAGTACTTC
.,TRBV7-6,TRBJ1-2,.,CASSLGLNYGYTF,TGTGCCAGCAGCTTAGGGCTTAACTATGGCTACACCTTC
.,TRBV19,TRBJ1-3,.,CASSLRSGNTIYF,TGTGCCAGTAGTTTGAGATCCGGAAACACCATATATTTT
TRBD1,TRBV5-1,TRBJ1-1,.,CASSAAGQGAPGWAEAFF,TGCGCCAGCAGCGCAGCTGGACAGGGGGCGCCGGGTTGGGCTGAAGCTTTCTTT
.,TRBV29-1,TRBJ2-2,.,CSVVLNRGTGELFF,TGCAGCGTTGTATTGAACAGAGGAACCGGGGAGCTGTTTTTT